The 32 T cell receptor beta chains reported below all come from one sample, sequenced in a study of T cell responses to AZD1222 COVID-19 vaccine. Assay: immunoSEQ multiplex PCR; the TCRdb copy retains only in-frame clones and omits some. Of more than 140,000 clones listed, around nine tenths are singletons. Sequencing was performed on peripheral blood, taken on day 0 of AZD1222 vaccination. All receptors come from an adult in good health.

The rearrangement joins TRBV15 to TRBJ2-7, with 9 positions matching TRBD1. Germline CDR1 reads LNHNV; CDR2 reads YYDKDF (reference sequence). The CDR3 contains 16 residues. Trimming removed 0 bases from V and 4 bases from J; junction bases left unmatched: 7. Here the CDR3 DNA reads TGTGCCACCAGCAGAGAACCGGGACAGGGCCTTTACGAGCAGTACTTC. Encoded protein: CATSREPGQGLYEQYF.

The rearrangement links TRBV19 to TRBJ2-1; 9 nucleotides agree with TRBD2. V shed 7 bases and J 3 bases; nucleotides not matched to a gene: 10. This CDR3 is 16 amino acids long. Germline CDR1 LNHDA, CDR2 SQIVND (reference sequence). CDR3 DNA sequence: TGTGCCAGTACCACGGTCGCTAGCGGGATCTACAATGAGCAGTTCTTC. Its protein is CASTTVASGIYNEQFF.

The chain carries TRBV28 and TRBJ1-2; D perhaps matches TRBD1 (6 bases). The CDR3 loop spans 11 amino acids. With 8 bases removed from V and 7 bases from J, the gap between germline ends came to 11 bases. Per the germline V gene, CDR1 is MDHEN and CDR2 is SYDVKM. The CDR3 DNA is TGTGCCAGCGCGGGGGCTAGTGGCTACACCTTC. Translation gives CASAGASGYTF.

The gene calls are TRBV6-2 or TRBV6-3 and TRBJ2-3, with D perhaps matching TRBD2 (6 bases). The CDR3 covers 15 residues. CDR1 and CDR2 from the germline V gene are MNHEY and SVGEGT. The V end lost 2 bases, the J end lost 6 bases, and 15 bases lay between the germline ends. The CDR3 region has the DNA TGTGCCAGCAGTTACGGCGGGACGCTCGGCGATACGCAGTATTTT. Protein: CASSYGGTLGDTQYF.

The chain links TRBV6-5 to TRBJ1-2; no clear D. CDR1 is MNHEY and CDR2 is SVGAGI in the germline V gene. The CDR3 sequence is 13 residues long. V was shortened by 5 bases and J by 4 bases, with 11 bases between the two germline ends. The chain's CDR3 is CASSTPRFYGYTF. Written as DNA, the CDR3 is TGTGCCAGCAGTACTCCTAGATTCTATGGCTACACCTTC.

This clone was seen a single time. The genes are TRBV27 and TRBJ1-4; D gene unclear. CDR1 is MNHEY, CDR2 SMNVEV, per germline (reference sequence). The CDR3 totals 14 residues. V gave up 4 bases and J gave up 8 bases, with 14 bases separating them. CDR3 loop: CASSSHRPGEKLFF. The DNA for the CDR3 is TGTGCCAGCAGTTCACACCGACCAGGCGAAAAACTGTTTTTT.

J is TRBJ1-2 and V is TRBV28; 8 nucleotides agree with TRBD1. CDR3 length: 15 amino acids. J was trimmed by 8 bases and V by 6 bases; bases with no gene match: 14. Germline lookup yields CDR1 MDHEN and CDR2 SYDVKM. CDR3 loop: CASSKVSPGGGGYTF. The DNA of the CDR3 is TGTGCCAGCAGCAAAGTCTCCCCAGGGGGCGGGGGCTACACCTTC.

V is TRBV28 and J is TRBJ1-1, with D unresolved. The CDR3 covers 11 residues. The V and J ends lost 6 bases and 1 base respectively, with 3 bases between them. Germline V CDR1 and CDR2: MDHEN, SYDVKM. This chain's CDR3 is CASRWNTEAFF. The CDR3 coding sequence is TGTGCCAGCAGGTGGAACACTGAAGCTTTCTTT.

This sequence joins TRBV4-3 and TRBJ2-1, with 9 bases lining up with TRBD2. The length of the CDR3 is 15 residues. V lost 4 bases and J lost 10; bases outside the gene matches: 11. Germline V lookup: CDR1 LGHNA, CDR2 YSLEER. The chain's CDR3 is CASSPGVAGENEQFF. CDR3 in DNA: TGCGCCAGCAGCCCGGGAGTAGCGGGAGAAAACGAGCAGTTCTTC.

This sequence joins TRBV7-2 and TRBJ2-2; D unresolved. The germline CDR1 and CDR2 sequences are SGHTA and FQGNSA. Trimming stripped 5 bases from V and 4 bases from J, with 8 bases between. The CDR3 totals 13 residues. CDR3 in DNA: TGTGCCAGCAGCCCCGAGAGCACCGGGGAGCTGTTTTTT. It specifies CASSPESTGELFF.

This rearrangement joins TRBV10-1 to TRBJ2-2; D ambiguous. The V end lost 5 bases, the J end lost 5 bases, and 9 bases lay between the germline ends. The CDR3 sequence is 13 residues long. Germline CDR1 is WNHNN and CDR2 is SYGVQD (reference sequence). The CDR3 DNA sequence: TGCGCCAGCAGTTTGGGTGAGACCGGGGAGCTGTTTTTT. This gives the protein CASSLGETGELFF.

This chain joins TRBV11-2 and TRBJ2-6; D assignment may be TRBD1 or TRBD2 (6 bases each). V lost 7 bases and J 1 base, leaving 11 bases between the germline ends. Per the germline V gene, CDR1 is SGHAT and CDR2 is FQNNGV. The CDR3 extends over 15 amino acids. The CDR3 loop reads CASTGGLSGANVLTF. The DNA for the CDR3 is TGTGCCAGCACTGGGGGGCTGTCTGGGGCCAACGTCCTGACTTTC.

V is TRBV11-2 and J is TRBJ2-5, with TRBD2 identical over 7 bases. The junction had 9 bases not matched to a gene; V was cut back by 1 base and J by 4 bases. The germline V gene has CDR1 SGHAT and CDR2 FQNNGV. This CDR3 is built from 16 residues. CDR3 coding DNA: TGTGCCAGCAGCTTAGGCACCCGGGGCGGGAGAGAGACCCAGTACTTC. The encoded protein is CASSLGTRGGRETQYF.

V is TRBV6-1 and J is TRBJ2-5, with D tentatively TRBD1 or TRBD2 (5 bases each). V lost 3 bases and J 5 bases, leaving 16 bases between the germline ends. The CDR3 is 15 residues long. The germline V gene has CDR1 MNHNS and CDR2 SASEGT. Written as DNA, the CDR3 is TGTGCCAGCAGTGAGGCTGCACGGGGCCCTGAGACCCAGTACTTC. This translates into CASSEAARGPETQYF.

The J gene is TRBJ1-1, the V gene TRBV28; D is unresolved. Trimming shortened V by 4 bases and J by 5 bases, and 17 bases separated the two germline ends. CDR1 is MDHEN and CDR2 is SYDVKM in the germline V gene. The CDR3 has 15 residues. The CDR3 DNA reads as TGTGCCAGCAGTTCCCCCGGCCTATCTCGGACTGAAGCTTTCTTT. It specifies CASSSPGLSRTEAFF.

The CDR3 nucleotides read TGTGCCAGCAGCCAAGAGGTCGGGGGGCGAGAGCAGTACTTC. Translation: CASSQEVGGREQYF. V and J are TRBV3-1 (or the pseudogene TRBV3-2) and TRBJ2-7; TRBD2 is a possible D gene (7 bases). CDR1 and CDR2 from the germline V gene are LGHDT and YNNKEL (reference sequence). V was trimmed by 0 bases and J by 7 bases, leaving 13 bases between them. The CDR3 totals 14 residues.

Only one count was recorded for this clone. The CDR3 is CASTYLPDETQYF. As DNA, the CDR3 is TGTGCCAGCACCTATCTACCGGATGAGACCCAGTACTTC. The chain uses TRBV5-8 and TRBJ2-5, with unresolved D. The CDR3 is 13 amino acids. The germline CDR1 and CDR2 sequences are SGHTS and YDEGEE. The V end was cut by 6 bases, the J end by 5 bases, with 14 bases between.

This clone is a singleton in its sample. This sequence joins TRBV6-5 and TRBJ2-1, with D tentatively TRBD2 (6 bases). Germline values: CDR1 MNHEY, CDR2 SVGAGI. The CDR3 extends over 15 amino acids. Trimming took 2 bases from V and 2 from J, leaving 10 bases between them. The chain's CDR3 is CASSYTGVTYNEQFF. As DNA, the CDR3 is TGTGCCAGCAGTTACACGGGAGTGACCTACAATGAGCAGTTCTTC.

The gene calls are TRBV28 and TRBJ2-5; 12 bases are shared with TRBD2. The CDR3 is 14 amino acids. Germline values: CDR1 MDHEN, CDR2 SYDVKM. The trim removed 9 bases at V and 9 bases at J, leaving 11 bases unmatched. CDR3 protein: CASGGLAGGPAQYF. The CDR3 coding sequence is TGTGCCAGTGGGGGGCTAGCGGGAGGGCCGGCCCAGTACTTC.

V gene TRBV27 combines with J gene TRBJ1-1; D remains unclear. Trimming removed 5 bases from V and 8 bases from J, with 12 bases in between. This CDR3 is 12 amino acids long. CDR1 and CDR2 (germline): MNHEY, SMNVEV (reference sequence). CDR3 residues: CASSRLGYEAFF. The CDR3 DNA is TGTGCCAGCAGTCGCCTGGGCTACGAAGCTTTCTTT.

About this clone itself: Distinct nucleotide sequences in the sample also encode this CDR3. The chain is built from TRBV18 and TRBJ2-7, with 13 bases identical to TRBD2. V trimming: 6 bases; J trimming: 2 bases; junction bases outside the gene matches: 4. In germline, CDR1 is KGHSH, CDR2 LQKENI. This CDR3 contains 15 residues. Here the CDR3 reads CASSPGLAGAYEQYF. The CDR3 bases are TGTGCCAGCTCCCCAGGACTAGCGGGGGCCTACGAGCAGTACTTC.

V gene TRBV20-1 combines with J gene TRBJ2-5, with TRBD2 matching over 7 bases. Looked up from germline, CDR1 is DFQATT and CDR2 is SNEGSKA (reference sequence). The length of the CDR3 is 16 residues. V was clipped by 3 bases and J by 3 bases; unmatched bases: 13. CDR3 in amino acids: CSASPLMGAGKETQYF. DNA for the CDR3: TGCAGTGCTAGTCCTTTAATGGGAGCGGGAAAAGAGACCCAGTACTTC.

The rearrangement links TRBV5-1 to TRBJ2-3, with 7 bases that match TRBD2. Looked up from germline, CDR1 is SGHRS and CDR2 is YFSETQ. V was clipped by 0 bases and J by 6 bases; unmatched bases: 7. This CDR3 is built from 15 residues. CDR3 amino acids: CASSLGGGQMDTQYF. The CDR3 nucleotides read TGCGCCAGCAGCTTGGGGGGAGGGCAGATGGATACGCAGTATTTT. The full variable domain, rest sourced from reference TRBV5-1 and TRBJ2-3, is KAGVTQTPRYLIKTRGQQVTLSCSPISGHRSVSWYQQTPGQGLQFLFEYFSETQRNKGNFPGRFSGRQFSNSRSEMNVSTLELGDSALYLCASSLGGGQMDTQYFGPGTRLTVL.

V is TRBV6-2 or TRBV6-3 and J is TRBJ2-1; TRBD1 aligns across 8 bases. The CDR3 spans 14 residues. Germline assignment: CDR1 MNHEY and CDR2 SVGEGT. The V segment lost 5 bases and the J segment 3 bases; nucleotides outside the gene matches: 3. CDR3 loop: CASSGQGIYNEQFF. The CDR3 bases are TGTGCCAGCAGTGGACAGGGAATCTACAATGAGCAGTTCTTC.

The chain recombines TRBV30 with TRBJ2-1, with 10 bases fitting TRBD2. This CDR3 has 16 amino acids. Looked up from germline, CDR1 is GTSNPN and CDR2 is SVGIG (reference sequence). After removal of 1 base from V and 4 bases from J, the junction contained 7 bases not matched to a gene. The CDR3 loop reads CAWSAQGLASYNEQFF. The CDR3 DNA sequence: TGTGCCTGGAGTGCCCAGGGACTAGCGAGTTACAATGAGCAGTTCTTC.

The V call is TRBV5-4, the J call TRBJ1-2, with TRBD1 matching 7 bases. Germline values: CDR1 SGHNT, CDR2 YYREEE (reference sequence). V dropped 4 bases and J dropped 5; count of bases not matched to a gene: 5. The CDR3 runs 13 residues. The CDR3 DNA reads TGTGCCAGCAGCCGGGACAGCGCGTATGGCTACACCTTC. This sequence encodes CASSRDSAYGYTF.

This clone was seen a few times. The rearrangement links TRBV20-1 to TRBJ2-7, with D unclear. Trimming shortened V by 0 bases and J by 4 bases, and 4 bases separated the two germline ends. There are 11 residues in the CDR3. Per germline, CDR1 DFQATT and CDR2 SNEGSKA (reference sequence). The CDR3 here is CSARDLYEQYF. Written as DNA, the CDR3 is TGCAGTGCTAGAGATCTGTACGAGCAGTACTTC.

CDR3 sequence reads: CASSSGQGGGYTF. CDR3 DNA: TGTGCCAGCTCATCCGGACAGGGCGGCGGCTACACCTTC. The chain uses TRBV18 and TRBJ1-2; TRBD1 matches 8 bases. Germline values: CDR1 KGHSH, CDR2 LQKENI. Trimming cost V 5 bases and J 8 bases; bases outside gene matches: 7. CDR3 length: 13 residues.

The V gene is TRBV19, the J gene TRBJ1-6; TRBD1 might be the D (5 bases). V lost 5 bases, J lost 10 bases, and 12 bases lay in between. The CDR3 runs to 13 residues. The germline CDR1 and CDR2 sequences are LNHDA and SQIVND (reference sequence). Here the CDR3 DNA reads TGTGCCAGTAGTTGGGGGTCGGAATCACCCCTCCACTTT. Translated: CASSWGSESPLHF. Filled out from reference TRBV19 and TRBJ1-6, the complete variable domain reads DGGITQSPKYLFRKEGQNVTLSCEQNLNHDAMYWYRQDPGQGLRLIYYSQIVNDFQKGDIAEGYSVSREKKESFPLTVTSAQKNPTAFYLCASSWGSESPLHFGNGTRLTVT.

The genes are TRBV7-2 and TRBJ1-1; no clear D. The CDR3 length is 11 residues. CDR1 is SGHTA, CDR2 FQGNSA, per germline. The V end lost 8 bases, the J end lost 0 bases, and 4 bases lay between the germline ends. DNA for the CDR3: TGTGCCAGCGGCCTGAACACTGAAGCTTTCTTT. Its protein product is CASGLNTEAFF.

The chain has TRBV28 and TRBJ1-2; 7 bases map to TRBD1. CDR3 length: 17 residues. The germline V gene encodes CDR1 MDHEN and CDR2 SYDVKM. Trimming at V came to 1 base and at J to 2 bases, leaving 10 bases not matched to a gene. The CDR3 spells CASSLFAAGQRNYGYTF. The DNA of the CDR3 is TGTGCCAGCAGTTTATTTGCGGCGGGACAGAGAAACTATGGCTACACCTTC.

The chain recombines TRBV2 with TRBJ2-1; 9 nucleotides agree with TRBD2. This CDR3 region has 16 residues. CDR1 and CDR2 from the germline V gene are SNHLY and FYNNEI. V trimming: 4 bases; J trimming: 9 bases; junction bases outside the gene matches: 13. CDR3: CASSGLAGLVGSEQFF. Here the CDR3 DNA reads TGTGCCAGCAGTGGGCTAGCGGGATTAGTAGGGAGTGAGCAGTTCTTC.